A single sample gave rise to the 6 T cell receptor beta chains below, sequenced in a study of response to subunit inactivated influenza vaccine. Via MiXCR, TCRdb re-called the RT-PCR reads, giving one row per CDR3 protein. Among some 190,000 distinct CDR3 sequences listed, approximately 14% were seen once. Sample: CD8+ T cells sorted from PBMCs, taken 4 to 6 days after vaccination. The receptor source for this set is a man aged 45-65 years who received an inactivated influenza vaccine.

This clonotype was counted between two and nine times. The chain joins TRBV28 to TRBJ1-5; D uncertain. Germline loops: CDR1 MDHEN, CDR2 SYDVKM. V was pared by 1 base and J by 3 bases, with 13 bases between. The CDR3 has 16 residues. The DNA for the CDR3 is TGTGCCAGCAGTTTATTCGGCAACCCGGCCAATCAGCCCCAGCATTTT. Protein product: CASSLFGNPANQPQHF. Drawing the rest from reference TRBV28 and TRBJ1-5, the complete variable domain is DVKVTQSSRYLVKRTGEKVFLECVQDMDHENMFWYRQDPGLGLRLIYFSYDVKMKEKGDIPEGYSVSREKKERFSLILESASTNQTSMYLCASSLFGNPANQPQHFGDGTRLSIL.

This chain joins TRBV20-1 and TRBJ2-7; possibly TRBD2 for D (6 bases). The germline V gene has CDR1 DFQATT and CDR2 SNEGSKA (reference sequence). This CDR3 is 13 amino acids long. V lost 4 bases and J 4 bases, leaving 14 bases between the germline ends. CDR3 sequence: CSATGEFLYEQYF. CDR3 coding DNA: TGCAGTGCTACGGGGGAATTTCTTTACGAGCAGTACTTC.

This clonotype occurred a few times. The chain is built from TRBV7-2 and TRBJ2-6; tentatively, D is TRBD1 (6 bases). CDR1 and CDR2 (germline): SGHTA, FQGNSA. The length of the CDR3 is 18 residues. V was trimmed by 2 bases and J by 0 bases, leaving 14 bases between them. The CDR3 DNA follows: TGTGCCAGCAGCTTACCGGGACAACTCATCTCTGGGGCCAACGTCCTGACTTTC. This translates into CASSLPGQLISGANVLTF.

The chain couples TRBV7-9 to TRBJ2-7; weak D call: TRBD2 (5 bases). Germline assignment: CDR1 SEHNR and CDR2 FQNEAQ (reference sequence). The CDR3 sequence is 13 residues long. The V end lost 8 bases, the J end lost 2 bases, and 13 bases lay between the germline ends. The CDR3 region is CASVDGVTYEQYF. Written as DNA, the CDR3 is TGTGCCAGCGTGGACGGGGTAACCTACGAGCAGTACTTC.

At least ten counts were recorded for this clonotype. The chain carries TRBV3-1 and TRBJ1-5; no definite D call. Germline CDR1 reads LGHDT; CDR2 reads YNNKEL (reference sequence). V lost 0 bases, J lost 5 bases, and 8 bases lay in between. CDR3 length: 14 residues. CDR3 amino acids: CASSQEGIYQPQHF. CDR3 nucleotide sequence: TGTGCCAGCAGCCAAGAAGGTATCTATCAGCCCCAGCATTTT.

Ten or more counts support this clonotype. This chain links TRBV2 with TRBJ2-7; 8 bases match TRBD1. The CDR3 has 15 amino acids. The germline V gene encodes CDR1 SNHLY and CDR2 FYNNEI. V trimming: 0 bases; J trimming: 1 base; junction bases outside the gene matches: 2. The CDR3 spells CASSEADRASYEQYF. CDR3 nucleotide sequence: TGTGCCAGCAGTGAAGCGGACAGGGCTTCCTACGAGCAGTACTTC.